This TCR beta chain appears in the sequencing data of a study of blood T cells in healthy people across ages. Through a sample-barcoded 5' primer and a J-beta primer mix, a second PCR was run for roughly 7 to 11 cycles. TCRdb re-analysed the 5' RACE reads in MiXCR, keeping a single row per CDR3 protein. The sample has hundreds of thousands of distinct CDR3 sequences; approximately 49% are singletons. There are a few counts of this clonotype. CDR3 length: 15 amino acids. Looked up from germline, CDR1 is SGHTA and CDR2 is FQGNSA. Trimming removed 2 bases at V and 4 bases at J, with 14 bases between. Sample: blood. V usage is TRBV7-2 and J usage is TRBJ2-5, with a tentative D call TRBD1 (7 bases). The receptor comes from a woman aged 55-70 years in good health. The CDR3 region has the DNA TGTGCCAGCAGCTTACGTGGAGGGGGCATAGAGACCCAGTACTTC. Residues: CASSLRGGGIETQYF.